The rows below give T cell receptor beta chains drawn from one sample of a study of blood T cell repertoires in COVID-19. Clones were sequenced by immunoSEQ multiplex PCR, and TCRdb holds only the in-frame ones, with some missing. The table shows 98,000 or so clones, with about four fifths occurring only once. Sequencing was performed on peripheral blood. The source is a man between 60 and 75 years old with acute or convalescent COVID-19. CDR3s include the opening cysteine and the closing phenylalanine or tryptophan. The order of the fields is D gene, V gene, J gene, clone size, CDR3 DNA, CDR3 protein. D genes are given only for firm matches. Size is omitted from some rows. Given values are once, few, many or a class for expanded clones.

d_gene: -; v_gene: TRBV11-3; j_gene: TRBJ1-4; abundance: once; CDR3nt: TGTGCCAGCAGCCTAAACAGGGATAATGAAAAACTGTTTTTT; CDR3aa: CASSLNRDNEKLFF
d_gene: TRBD1; v_gene: TRBV2; j_gene: TRBJ1-2; abundance: -; CDR3nt: TGTGCCAGCGTCAGACAGGGGGAGGGCTACACCTTC; CDR3aa: CASVRQGEGYTF
d_gene: -; v_gene: TRBV7-9; j_gene: TRBJ1-2; abundance: -; CDR3nt: TGTGCCAGCAGCCTTGGGGACACTCCCGCCTATGGCTACACCTTC; CDR3aa: CASSLGDTPAYGYTF
d_gene: -; v_gene: TRBV7-9; j_gene: TRBJ2-5; abundance: -; CDR3nt: TGTGCCAGCAGCCACGCAACCCTAGGGACCCAGTACTTC; CDR3aa: CASSHATLGTQYF
d_gene: TRBD1; v_gene: TRBV5-5; j_gene: TRBJ1-3; abundance: -; CDR3nt: TGTGCCAGCAGCGCGACAGGGGGAAACACCATATATTTT; CDR3aa: CASSATGGNTIYF
d_gene: -; v_gene: TRBV27; j_gene: TRBJ1-3; abundance: -; CDR3nt: TGTGCCAGCAGTTTAAGGGAGGGAAACACCATATATTTT; CDR3aa: CASSLREGNTIYF
d_gene: -; v_gene: TRBV19; j_gene: TRBJ1-1; abundance: -; CDR3nt: TGTGCCAGTAGTATAGGGACAGTGAACACTGAAGCTTTCTTT; CDR3aa: CASSIGTVNTEAFF
d_gene: -; v_gene: TRBV3-1/TRBV3-2; j_gene: TRBJ1-1; abundance: once; CDR3nt: TGTGCCAGCAGCCAAGAAACAGGGAACACTGAAGCTTTCTTT; CDR3aa: CASSQETGNTEAFF
d_gene: -; v_gene: TRBV11-2; j_gene: TRBJ2-5; abundance: -; CDR3nt: TGTGCCAGCAGCTTAGGAGCAGGGTCCCAGACCCAGTACTTC; CDR3aa: CASSLGAGSQTQYF
d_gene: TRBD2; v_gene: TRBV11-3; j_gene: TRBJ2-1; abundance: -; CDR3nt: TGTGCCAGCAGCTTAGGGAGTATGGGAAAGCTAGCGGGATTCTACAATGAGCAGTTCTTC; CDR3aa: CASSLGSMGKLAGFYNEQFF
d_gene: -; v_gene: TRBV3-1/TRBV3-2; j_gene: TRBJ2-7; abundance: -; CDR3nt: TGTGCCAGCAGCCAGGAAAACAGGGACGAGCAGTACTTC; CDR3aa: CASSQENRDEQYF
d_gene: TRBD1; v_gene: TRBV14; j_gene: TRBJ2-3; abundance: -; CDR3nt: TGTGCCAGCAGCCCGACAGGGAGCGGCACGCAGTATTTT; CDR3aa: CASSPTGSGTQYF
d_gene: TRBD1; v_gene: TRBV6-2/TRBV6-3; j_gene: TRBJ1-5; abundance: -; CDR3nt: TGTGCCAGCAGTGAGACAGGGAATAGCAATCAGCCCCAGCATTTT; CDR3aa: CASSETGNSNQPQHF
d_gene: TRBD1; v_gene: TRBV7-3; j_gene: TRBJ2-6; abundance: -; CDR3nt: TGTGCCAGCACCGGACAGGGTATAGGTGGGGCCAACGTCCTGACTTTC; CDR3aa: CASTGQGIGGANVLTF
d_gene: TRBD1; v_gene: TRBV7-8; j_gene: TRBJ2-1; abundance: -; CDR3nt: TGTGCCAGCAGCCTAGACAGGGCAGCCAATGGGCAGTTCTTC; CDR3aa: CASSLDRAANGQFF
d_gene: -; v_gene: TRBV3-1/TRBV3-2; j_gene: TRBJ1-1; abundance: -; CDR3nt: TGTGCCAGCAGCCAGATCTTAGGAGGCGGCACTGAAGCTTTCTTT; CDR3aa: CASSQILGGGTEAFF
d_gene: TRBD1; v_gene: TRBV7-2; j_gene: TRBJ1-2; abundance: -; CDR3nt: TGTGCCAGCAGCCCACGGATCGACAGGGGGCCTGGCTACACCTTC; CDR3aa: CASSPRIDRGPGYTF
d_gene: -; v_gene: TRBV30; j_gene: TRBJ2-7; abundance: once; CDR3nt: TGTGCCTGGAGGGGACTGGGCGAGCAGTACTTC; CDR3aa: CAWRGLGEQYF
d_gene: -; v_gene: TRBV7-3; j_gene: TRBJ2-1; abundance: few; CDR3nt: TGTGCCAGCAGCTTAGAACCACGGGGAGTAAATGAGCAGTTCTTC; CDR3aa: CASSLEPRGVNEQFF
d_gene: -; v_gene: TRBV6-6; j_gene: TRBJ1-4; abundance: once; CDR3nt: TGTGCCAGCGGAATGGGGGACTTACTGTTTTTT; CDR3aa: CASGMGDLLFF
d_gene: -; v_gene: TRBV7-2; j_gene: TRBJ1-1; abundance: -; CDR3nt: TGTGCCAGCAGCCCCCGACAGGTCAGGTGGAACACTGAAGCTTTCTTT; CDR3aa: CASSPRQVRWNTEAFF
d_gene: TRBD1; v_gene: TRBV2; j_gene: TRBJ2-5; abundance: -; CDR3nt: TGTGCCAGCACTTCCAGGGGGGAGACCCAGTACTTC; CDR3aa: CASTSRGETQYF
d_gene: -; v_gene: TRBV5-1; j_gene: TRBJ2-5; abundance: -; CDR3nt: TGCGCCAGCAGTTCCGCCTCGATCGGGGAGACCCAGTACTTC; CDR3aa: CASSSASIGETQYF
d_gene: TRBD2; v_gene: TRBV6-1; j_gene: TRBJ2-1; abundance: -; CDR3nt: TGTGCCAGCAGTGAAGCAAGAGACCTAGCGGGGGGCCCGACCGAGTTCTTC; CDR3aa: CASSEARDLAGGPTEFF
d_gene: TRBD2; v_gene: TRBV7-2; j_gene: TRBJ2-7; abundance: -; CDR3nt: TGTGCCAGCAGCCCCGGGGGAAGCGGGGGGGATCTCGAGCAGTACTTC; CDR3aa: CASSPGGSGGDLEQYF
d_gene: TRBD1; v_gene: TRBV28; j_gene: TRBJ1-2; abundance: -; CDR3nt: TGTGCCAGCAGTTTGGGACAGTTGGCTGGCTACACCTTC; CDR3aa: CASSLGQLAGYTF
d_gene: TRBD1; v_gene: TRBV7-9; j_gene: TRBJ1-2; abundance: many; CDR3nt: TGTGCCAGCAGCCCGTTGGACAGGGCCAGCTATGGCTACACCTTC; CDR3aa: CASSPLDRASYGYTF
d_gene: -; v_gene: TRBV29-1; j_gene: TRBJ1-4; abundance: -; CDR3nt: TGCAGCGTTGGGCAGGGACTTGAAAAACTGTTTTTT; CDR3aa: CSVGQGLEKLFF
d_gene: -; v_gene: TRBV19; j_gene: TRBJ1-1; abundance: few; CDR3nt: TGTGCCAGTAGTCCAAACAGGCTGATGAACACTGAAGCTTTCTTT; CDR3aa: CASSPNRLMNTEAFF
d_gene: TRBD1; v_gene: TRBV15; j_gene: TRBJ1-5; abundance: -; CDR3nt: TGTGCCACCAGCGGGACACAGGGGGCGGTTCAGCCCCAGCATTTT; CDR3aa: CATSGTQGAVQPQHF
d_gene: TRBD1; v_gene: TRBV5-1; j_gene: TRBJ2-7; abundance: -; CDR3nt: TGCGCCAGCAGCCTAACTTTGGGACAGACCCGTCCCTACGAGCAGTACTTC; CDR3aa: CASSLTLGQTRPYEQYF
d_gene: TRBD2; v_gene: TRBV2; j_gene: TRBJ2-1; abundance: -; CDR3nt: TGTGCCAGCAGTTCAGGGGCTAGCGGGGAGCGTGAGCAGTTCTTC; CDR3aa: CASSSGASGEREQFF
d_gene: -; v_gene: TRBV7-2; j_gene: TRBJ1-2; abundance: -; CDR3nt: TGTGCCAGCAGCTTCAGGGAACGGGGCTACACCTTC; CDR3aa: CASSFRERGYTF
d_gene: -; v_gene: TRBV7-9; j_gene: TRBJ1-3; abundance: -; CDR3nt: TGTGCCAGCAGCTTCGGACAAGGGGGAAACTCTGGAAACACCATATATTTT; CDR3aa: CASSFGQGGNSGNTIYF
d_gene: TRBD1; v_gene: TRBV30; j_gene: TRBJ1-3; abundance: -; CDR3nt: TGTGCCTGGAGTGCGACAGGGGGAAACACCATATATTTT; CDR3aa: CAWSATGGNTIYF
d_gene: TRBD2; v_gene: TRBV5-1; j_gene: TRBJ2-2; abundance: -; CDR3nt: TGCGCCAGCAGCTCGGGACTAGCGGGGGGGAACACCGGGGAGCTGTTTTTT; CDR3aa: CASSSGLAGGNTGELFF
d_gene: -; v_gene: TRBV5-5; j_gene: TRBJ1-5; abundance: -; CDR3nt: TGTGCCAGCAGCTCGGGGTATAGCAATCAGCCCCAGCATTTT; CDR3aa: CASSSGYSNQPQHF
d_gene: TRBD2; v_gene: TRBV18; j_gene: TRBJ2-5; abundance: -; CDR3nt: TGTGCCAGCTCACCAGGACTAGATAGGAAGACCCAGTACTTC; CDR3aa: CASSPGLDRKTQYF
d_gene: TRBD2; v_gene: TRBV6-5; j_gene: TRBJ2-4; abundance: -; CDR3nt: TGTGCCAGCAGTTCCTTAGCGGGAGCCAAAAACATTCAGTACTTC; CDR3aa: CASSSLAGAKNIQYF
d_gene: TRBD1; v_gene: TRBV6-5; j_gene: TRBJ2-3; abundance: -; CDR3nt: TGTGCCAGCAGTCCTGGGGACAGTCGCACAGATACGCAGTATTTT; CDR3aa: CASSPGDSRTDTQYF
d_gene: -; v_gene: TRBV12-3/TRBV12-4; j_gene: TRBJ1-4; abundance: once; CDR3nt: TGTGCCAGCATGCGGAATGAAAAACTGTTTTTT; CDR3aa: CASMRNEKLFF
d_gene: -; v_gene: TRBV28; j_gene: TRBJ2-7; abundance: once; CDR3nt: TGTGCCAGCAGCTTAGGCGGGGCGGGTCACCCCTACGAGCAGTACTTC; CDR3aa: CASSLGGAGHPYEQYF
d_gene: -; v_gene: TRBV29-1; j_gene: TRBJ1-2; abundance: few; CDR3nt: TGCAGCGTTGAAGACCAGGGAGGAGGCTACACCTTC; CDR3aa: CSVEDQGGGYTF
d_gene: TRBD1; v_gene: TRBV6-5; j_gene: TRBJ2-3; abundance: once; CDR3nt: TGTGCCAGCAGCCCCCTAGGACAGGGCACAGATACGCAGTATTTT; CDR3aa: CASSPLGQGTDTQYF
d_gene: -; v_gene: TRBV30; j_gene: TRBJ1-2; abundance: -; CDR3nt: TGTGCCTGGGGATACGCGAACTATGGCTACACCTTC; CDR3aa: CAWGYANYGYTF
d_gene: -; v_gene: TRBV29-1; j_gene: TRBJ1-1; abundance: -; CDR3nt: TGCAGCGTTGCCTCTAGGCTCCTGAACACTGAAGCTTTCTTT; CDR3aa: CSVASRLLNTEAFF
d_gene: -; v_gene: TRBV5-1; j_gene: TRBJ2-6; abundance: -; CDR3nt: TGCGCCAGCAGCTCCTACCTCTCTGGGGCCAACGTCCTGACTTTC; CDR3aa: CASSSYLSGANVLTF
d_gene: TRBD2; v_gene: TRBV24-1; j_gene: TRBJ2-1; abundance: -; CDR3nt: TGTGCCACCAGTGACCAACTAGCGGGAGGTGGGAATGAGCAGTTCTTC; CDR3aa: CATSDQLAGGGNEQFF
d_gene: TRBD1; v_gene: TRBV5-4; j_gene: TRBJ1-5; abundance: -; CDR3nt: TGTGCCAGCAGCCTCCGGACAGGGGACGGCAATCAGCCCCAGCATTTT; CDR3aa: CASSLRTGDGNQPQHF
d_gene: TRBD2; v_gene: TRBV28; j_gene: TRBJ2-1; abundance: once; CDR3nt: TGTGCCAGCAGTTTAACGGTAACTAGCGGGAGTGGTAATGAGCAGTTCTTC; CDR3aa: CASSLTVTSGSGNEQFF
d_gene: -; v_gene: TRBV5-1; j_gene: TRBJ1-1; abundance: -; CDR3nt: TGCGCCAGCAGCTTGCCAAACACTGAAGCTTTCTTT; CDR3aa: CASSLPNTEAFF
d_gene: -; v_gene: TRBV19; j_gene: TRBJ1-2; abundance: few; CDR3nt: TGTGCCAGTAGTATTTTAGGGGACTATGGCTACACCTTC; CDR3aa: CASSILGDYGYTF
d_gene: -; v_gene: TRBV5-1; j_gene: TRBJ1-4; abundance: -; CDR3nt: TGCGCCAGCAGCTTACAGGGTTCGAATGAAAAACTGTTTTTT; CDR3aa: CASSLQGSNEKLFF
d_gene: -; v_gene: TRBV15; j_gene: TRBJ1-5; abundance: -; CDR3nt: TGTGCCACCAGCACCGTGGTGGGGTGGCAGGGCACGGGCATCAATCAGCCCCAGCATTTT; CDR3aa: CATSTVVGWQGTGINQPQHF
d_gene: -; v_gene: TRBV5-1; j_gene: TRBJ1-3; abundance: -; CDR3nt: TGCGCCAGCAGCGGAGAATCTGGAAACACCATATATTTT; CDR3aa: CASSGESGNTIYF
d_gene: -; v_gene: TRBV4-3; j_gene: TRBJ2-1; abundance: -; CDR3nt: TGCGCCAGCAGCCAAGAAACGGGAGCGTACAATGAGCAGTTCTTC; CDR3aa: CASSQETGAYNEQFF
d_gene: TRBD2; v_gene: TRBV19; j_gene: TRBJ2-1; abundance: -; CDR3nt: TGTGCCAGTAGCCGACCGGGACTAGGGTGGAATGAGCAGTTCTTC; CDR3aa: CASSRPGLGWNEQFF